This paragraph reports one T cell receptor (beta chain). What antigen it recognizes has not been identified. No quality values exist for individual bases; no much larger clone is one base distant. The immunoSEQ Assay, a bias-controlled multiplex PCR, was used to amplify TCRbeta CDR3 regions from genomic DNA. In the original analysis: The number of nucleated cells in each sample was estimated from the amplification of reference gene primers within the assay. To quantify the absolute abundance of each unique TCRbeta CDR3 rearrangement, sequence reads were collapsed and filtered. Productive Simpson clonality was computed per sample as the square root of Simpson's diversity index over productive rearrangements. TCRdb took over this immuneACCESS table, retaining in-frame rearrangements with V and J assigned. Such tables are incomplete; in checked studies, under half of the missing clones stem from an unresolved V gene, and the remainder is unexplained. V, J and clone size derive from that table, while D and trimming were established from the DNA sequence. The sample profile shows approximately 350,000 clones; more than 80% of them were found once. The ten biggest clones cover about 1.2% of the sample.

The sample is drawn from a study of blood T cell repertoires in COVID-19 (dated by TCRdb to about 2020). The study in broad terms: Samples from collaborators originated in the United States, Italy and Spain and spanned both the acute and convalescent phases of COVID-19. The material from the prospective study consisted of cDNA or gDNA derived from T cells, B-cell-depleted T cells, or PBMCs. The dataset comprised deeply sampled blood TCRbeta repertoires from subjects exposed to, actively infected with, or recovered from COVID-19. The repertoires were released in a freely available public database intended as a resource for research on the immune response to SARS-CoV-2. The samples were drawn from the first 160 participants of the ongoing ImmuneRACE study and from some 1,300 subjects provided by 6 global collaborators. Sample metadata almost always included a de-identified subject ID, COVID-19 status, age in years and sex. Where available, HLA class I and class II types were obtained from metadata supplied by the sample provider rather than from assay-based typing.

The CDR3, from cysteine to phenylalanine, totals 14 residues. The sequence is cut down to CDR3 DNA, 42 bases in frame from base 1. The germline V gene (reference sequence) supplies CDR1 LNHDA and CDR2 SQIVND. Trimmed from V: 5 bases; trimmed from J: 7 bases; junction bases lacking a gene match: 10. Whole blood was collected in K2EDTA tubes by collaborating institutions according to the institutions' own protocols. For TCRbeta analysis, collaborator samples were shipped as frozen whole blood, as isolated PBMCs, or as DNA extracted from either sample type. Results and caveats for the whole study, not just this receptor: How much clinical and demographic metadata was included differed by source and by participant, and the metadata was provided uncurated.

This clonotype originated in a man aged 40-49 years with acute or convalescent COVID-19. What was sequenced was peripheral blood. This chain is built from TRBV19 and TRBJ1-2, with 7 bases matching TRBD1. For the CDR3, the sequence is CASSPRQGLAGYTF. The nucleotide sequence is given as TGTGCCAGTAGTCCCCGACAGGGTTTGGCTGGCTACACCTTC.